A single sample is the source of the 17 T cell receptor beta chains below, sequenced in a study of early T cells in non-severe SARS-CoV-2 infection. TCRdb analysed the 5' RACE reads with MiXCR anew, one entry per CDR3 protein. There are more than 35,000 distinct CDR3 sequences in the sample; 5.3% occur only once, and around 27% lies in the top ten. Material: whole blood. The receptor set was obtained from an adult who was a healthcare worker with PCR-confirmed SARS-CoV-2 infection or an uninfected control (not recorded which).

In its sample, this clonotype was seen many times. This chain links TRBV10-2 with TRBJ2-3, with 9 bases aligning to TRBD2. CDR3 length: 14 residues. V dropped 7 bases and J dropped 4; count of bases not matched to a gene: 6. The germline V gene encodes CDR1 WSHSY and CDR2 SAAADI. The CDR3 DNA reads as TGCGCCAGCACCCTGGGACTAGCTTCAGATACGCAGTATTTT. It codes for CASTLGLASDTQYF.

Relative to its sample, this clonotype is medium-sized. This rearrangement joins TRBV4-1 to TRBJ2-3, with D perhaps TRBD1 or TRBD2 (5 bases each). The V end was cut by 1 base, the J end by 0 bases, with 17 bases between. The germline V gene encodes CDR1 MGHRA and CDR2 YSYEKL. The CDR3 has 18 amino acids. The DNA for the CDR3 is TGCGCCAGCAGCCAAGTCTTGACCGGGACCAAGAGCACAGATACGCAGTATTTT. Its translation: CASSQVLTGTKSTDTQYF.

This clonotype was recorded at least ten times. V gene TRBV29-1 combines with J gene TRBJ1-1; D is undetermined. This CDR3 is built from 12 residues. Germline CDR1 is SQVTM and CDR2 is ANQGSEA. Trimming removed 7 bases from V and 1 base from J, with 10 bases in between. CDR3 sequence (DNA): TGCAGCGCAATAGACTGGAACACTGAAGCTTTCTTT. Amino acid sequence: CSAIDWNTEAFF.

This clonotype was observed a few times. The chain uses TRBV2 and TRBJ2-7; no reliable D call. V gave up 1 base and J gave up 6 bases, with 13 bases separating them. This CDR3 comprises 14 residues. Germline CDR1 is SNHLY and CDR2 is FYNNEI. The DNA for the CDR3 is TGTGCCAGCAGTGAAGGTCTCCGGTGGGGCGAGCAGTACTTC. It specifies CASSEGLRWGEQYF.

This clonotype appeared many times. V gene TRBV20-1 combines with J gene TRBJ1-4; possible D gene TRBD1, 5 bases. This CDR3 is built from 16 residues. The germline V gene has CDR1 DFQATT and CDR2 SNEGSKA (reference sequence). Trimming left V 3 bases short and J 1 base short, with 15 bases between. CDR3 loop: CSARGQRGKTNEKLFF. CDR3 DNA: TGCAGTGCTAGGGGGCAGAGGGGAAAAACTAATGAAAAACTGTTTTTT.

This clonotype was counted a few times. The chain has TRBV3-1 and TRBJ2-2; D might be TRBD2 (6 bases). The CDR3 runs 14 residues. Germline-derived CDR1 and CDR2 are LGHDT and YNNKEL (reference sequence). Trimming took 4 bases from V and 3 from J, leaving 9 bases between them. The CDR3: CASSLGLYTGELFF. CDR3 nucleotides: TGTGCCAGCAGCCTGGGACTTTACACCGGGGAGCTGTTTTTT.

This clonotype was recorded many times. The chain carries TRBV30 and TRBJ2-3, with a weak D call TRBD1 (5 bases). V was trimmed by 0 bases and J by 3 bases, leaving 7 bases between them. Looked up from germline, CDR1 is GTSNPN and CDR2 is SVGIG (reference sequence). This CDR3 comprises 13 residues. The CDR3 reads CAWSVQGTDTQYF. The CDR3 DNA is TGTGCCTGGAGTGTCCAGGGAACAGATACGCAGTATTTT.

There are many counts of this clonotype. The chain couples TRBV7-2 to TRBJ2-3, with D possibly being TRBD1 (7 bases). This CDR3 is 16 amino acids long. Germline CDR1 and CDR2: SGHTA and FQGNSA. Deletions cut 5 bases from V and 6 bases from J, with 21 bases between. In nucleotides, the CDR3 is TGTGCCAGCAGCACAGGGGCTAGCGTTAAGGTGGATACGCAGTATTTT. Residues: CASSTGASVKVDTQYF.

Sample share makes this clonotype medium-sized. This chain uses TRBV20-1 with TRBJ1-6; no clear D gene. Trimming took 0 bases from V and 8 from J, leaving 8 bases between them. CDR1 and CDR2 (germline): DFQATT, SNEGSKA (reference sequence). The CDR3 consists of 13 residues. The CDR3: CSARDFGDSPLHF. CDR3 nucleotides: TGCAGTGCTAGAGATTTCGGGGATTCACCCCTCCACTTT.

The chain joins TRBV4-2 to TRBJ2-7, with D tentatively TRBD2 (6 bases). V lost 0 bases and J 1 base, leaving 19 bases between the germline ends. The CDR3 sequence is 18 residues long. Germline CDR1 is LGHNA and CDR2 is YNFKEQ. The CDR3 is CASSQDGAKRASSYEQYF. The DNA of the CDR3 is TGTGCCAGCAGCCAAGATGGGGCTAAGCGGGCGTCTTCCTACGAGCAGTACTTC.

This clonotype was observed at least ten times. The V call is TRBV4-1, the J call TRBJ1-4; D gene unclear. CDR3 length equals 14 residues. The V gene's germline CDR1 is MGHRA and CDR2 YSYEKL. The germline V and J ends were trimmed by 2 bases and 0 bases, with 4 bases remaining between them. The CDR3 bases are TGCGCCAGCAGCCAAAGGACAACTAATGAAAAACTGTTTTTT. It is translated as CASSQRTTNEKLFF.

This clonotype came up many times. V gene TRBV6-6 combines with J gene TRBJ1-2; no firm D call. CDR3 size: 11 residues. CDR1 and CDR2 from the germline V gene are MNHNY and SVGAGI (reference sequence). Trimming took 5 bases from V and 3 from J, leaving 4 bases between them. CDR3 in amino acids: CASSRDYGYTF. The CDR3, as DNA: TGTGCCAGCAGTAGGGACTATGGCTACACCTTC.

In this sample, this clonotype turned up many times. The V and J genes are TRBV7-9 and TRBJ2-6; no firm D call. CDR1 SEHNR and CDR2 FQNEAQ come from the germline V gene (reference sequence). V lost 3 bases and J lost 4, with 7 bases in between. The CDR3 consists of 14 residues. CDR3 DNA sequence: TGTGCCAGCAGCTTCGTCTCAGGGGCCAACGTCCTGACTTTC. Its protein is CASSFVSGANVLTF. Filled out from reference TRBV7-9 and TRBJ2-6, the complete variable domain reads DTGVSQNPRHKITKRGQNVTFRCDPISEHNRLYWYRQTLGQGPEFLTYFQNEAQLEKSRLLSDRFSAERPKGSFSTLEIQRTEQGDSAMYLCASSFVSGANVLTFGAGSRLTVL.

This clonotype appeared many times. V usage is TRBV20-1 and J usage is TRBJ2-7; no reliable D call. Per the germline V gene, CDR1 is DFQATT and CDR2 is SNEGSKA (reference sequence). The germline V and J ends were trimmed by 3 bases and 3 bases, with 12 bases remaining between them. CDR3 length: 13 amino acids. CDR3 coding DNA: TGCAGTGCTAGCTTAAGTCCAGGCTACGAGCAGTACTTC. Protein sequence: CSASLSPGYEQYF.

This clonotype was seen at least ten times. V is TRBV7-9 and J is TRBJ2-3; D ambiguous. There are 14 residues in the CDR3. V lost 5 bases and J 0 bases, leaving 9 bases between the germline ends. Germline assignment: CDR1 SEHNR and CDR2 FQNEAQ (reference sequence). CDR3 sequence (DNA): TGTGCCAGCAGCGCCTCCTCTAGCACAGATACGCAGTATTTT. Protein sequence: CASSASSSTDTQYF.

In its sample, this clonotype was seen a few times. This chain uses TRBV5-1 with TRBJ2-5, with 11 bases matching TRBD1. The CDR3 runs 17 residues. Germline V gene data show CDR1 as SGHRS and CDR2 as YFSETQ. V dropped 3 bases and J dropped 2; count of bases not matched to a gene: 9. The CDR3, as DNA: TGCGCCAGCAGCTCCAACATTTGGGACAGGGGGCAAGAGACCCAGTACTTC. The encoded protein is CASSSNIWDRGQETQYF.

The genes are TRBV20-1 and TRBJ1-5, with a weak D call TRBD1 (6 bases). CDR3 size: 14 residues. The V gene's germline CDR1 is DFQATT and CDR2 SNEGSKA (reference sequence). The V gene lost 3 bases and the J gene lost 6 bases, with 15 bases spanning the gap. CDR3 sequence reads: CSASLSGAGQPQHF. The CDR3 DNA reads as TGCAGTGCTAGCCTGTCGGGGGCTGGTCAGCCCCAGCATTTT.